A selection of T cell receptor beta chains follows, all from one sample in a study of OX40 agonist ivuxolimab in advanced cancers. Profiling relied on immunoSEQ multiplex PCR, and the TCRdb table lists in-frame clones only, not all of them. The sample includes 75,000 to 80,000 clones, more than 75% of them seen just once. Source: CD4+ or CD8+ T cells sorted from blood, taken in a trial of the OX40 agonist ivuxolimab. The receptors were sampled from an adult with an advanced solid tumor such as melanoma, head and neck, liver or kidney cancer. Both conserved end residues are part of each CDR3. Rows give clone size only sometimes, using once, few, many, or a class for an expanded clone.

TRBJ1-5,TRBV6-1,NA,CASSFGSNQPQHF
TRBJ1-3,TRBV27,NA,CASSFKPPGHSGNTIYF
TRBJ1-1,TRBV5-6,NA,CASRDIANTEAFF
TRBJ2-5,TRBV5-4,NA,CASSLPRETQYF
TRBJ1-3,TRBV7-8,NA,CASSHVGGAFSGNTIYF
TRBJ1-2,TRBV6-5,NA,CASSYATGENYGYTF
TRBJ2-5,TRBV15,once,CATSYRTGAETQYF
TRBJ1-2,TRBV2,NA,CASSGGFEVSGYTF
TRBJ1-4,TRBV5-6,NA,CASSRQGEKLFF
TRBJ2-1,TRBV6-5,NA,CASSTSGGVRDEQFF
TRBJ1-1,TRBV19,once,CASSETVNTEAFF
TRBJ2-5,TRBV27,NA,CASGRTGQETQYF
TRBJ1-1,TRBV2,NA,CASSAGAGWTEAFF
TRBJ1-1,TRBV7-3,once,CASSYTGKNTEAFF
TRBJ1-2,TRBV11-2,NA,CASSLDRDYGYTF
TRBJ1-1,TRBV2,few,CATYRGEAFF
TRBJ2-1,TRBV11-2,NA,CASSLLGVNEQFF
TRBJ2-5,TRBV5-1,few,CASSLAGTREETQYF
TRBJ2-5,TRBV30,few,CAWSVPGFGETQYF
TRBJ2-3,TRBV29-1,NA,CSVDRRVATDTQYF
TRBJ2-2,TRBV5-1,NA,CASSLVDRWNTGELFF
TRBJ2-1,TRBV7-9,NA,CASSNAGSEQFF
TRBJ2-5,TRBV5-4,NA,CASSFGTGRETQYF
TRBJ2-3,TRBV5-1,NA,CASSFTGGTDTQYF
TRBJ2-4,TRBV5-6,NA,CASSLVGVVGSKNIQYF
TRBJ2-5,TRBV6-5,NA,CASSRGGGRGETQYF
TRBJ1-4,TRBV5-1,NA,CASSLGGRLNEKLFF
TRBJ1-1,TRBV28,NA,CASSTGTGVVGAFF
TRBJ1-2,TRBV4-3,NA,CASSQDGTSGYTF
TRBJ2-1,TRBV6-1,NA,CASSVLDLSDVAQFF
TRBJ2-3,TRBV6-1,NA,CASSEALLGTGGSDTQYF
TRBJ1-1,TRBV6-5,once,CASSDDRDTEAFF
TRBJ1-3,TRBV6-6,NA,CASSPGQRGSGNTIYF
TRBJ2-5,TRBV7-9,NA,CASSLTQAVQETQYF
TRBJ1-2,TRBV30,NA,CAWVNGGYGYTF
TRBJ2-3,TRBV6-5,NA,CASRLATHPGTQYF
TRBJ1-3,TRBV11-2,NA,CASSLGPGSGNTIYF
NA,TRBV6-9,NA,CASRNYEQYF
TRBJ2-1,TRBV19,NA,CASSLSPTSGHNEQFF
TRBJ2-6,TRBV7-8,NA,CASSLALQVSGANVLTF
TRBJ2-7,TRBV19,NA,CASSMAGTGFYEQYF
TRBJ2-7,TRBV5-1,NA,CASSPGHIYEQYF
TRBJ2-6,TRBV11-2,NA,CASTGLAASGANVLTF
TRBJ2-7,TRBV29-1,NA,CSVVAGGLRNEQYF
TRBJ2-7,TRBV4-1,NA,CASSQEKGGSSYEQYF
TRBJ1-1,TRBV18,NA,CASATGMNTEAFF
TRBJ1-2,TRBV5-6,NA,CASRQGTGSNYGYTF
TRBJ2-7,TRBV11-2,NA,CASSSQQGSSYEQYF
TRBJ2-7,TRBV27,NA,CASSLSRVLAGSYEQYF
TRBJ2-2,TRBV5-1,NA,CASSSRTGRGTGELFF
TRBJ1-3,TRBV7-2,NA,CASSLAATAGNTIYF
TRBJ2-2,TRBV30,NA,CAWSVQPNTGELFF
TRBJ2-7,TRBV2,NA,CASSYTGTDLSF
TRBJ1-3,TRBV12-5,NA,CASGWDRGHGNTIYF